A single sample gave rise to the 29 T cell receptor beta chains below, sequenced in a study of patients and donors after allogeneic stem cell transplantation (dated by TCRdb to 2020 to 2022). The library was generated by RT-PCR. TCRdb shows the sequencer as NextSeq 550. TCRdb reran the public reads through fastp at Q25 and MiXCR, keeping productive beta chains. All rows with the same CDR3 protein become a single entry with the most common DNA and genes. This sample lists approximately 430,000 distinct CDR3 sequences; under 20% were detected once. Jointly, the top ten make up around 7.9% of the sample. The specimen sequenced was blood, either unsorted or a sorted T cell fraction (not recorded which). The receptors derive from a human donor who was either an allogeneic HSCT recipient or a stem cell or donor lymphocyte infusion donor (not recorded which). It is not recorded whose cells these are; they may come from a transplant donor.

This clonotype occurred a few times. The rearrangement joins TRBV27 to TRBJ1-3, with 7 bases fitting TRBD1. CDR3 size: 14 residues. The V segment lost 3 bases and the J segment 6 bases; nucleotides outside the gene matches: 5. Germline-derived CDR1 and CDR2 are MNHEY and SMNVEV (reference sequence). The CDR3 DNA sequence: TGTGCCAGCAGTTTGAACAGGGGTGAAAACACCATATATTTT. Translation gives CASSLNRGENTIYF.

This clonotype has just a few counts. The chain uses TRBV20-1 and TRBJ2-1; 13 nucleotides line up with TRBD2. This CDR3 comprises 15 residues. V lost 0 bases, J lost 8 bases, and 4 bases stayed unmatched. Germline V lookup: CDR1 DFQATT, CDR2 SNEGSKA (reference sequence). CDR3 sequence: CSARDRTSGGDEQFF. The CDR3 DNA reads as TGCAGTGCTAGAGATAGGACTAGCGGGGGTGATGAGCAGTTCTTC.

The rearrangement uses TRBV5-6 and TRBJ2-3; 7 positions match TRBD1. V was clipped by 7 bases and J by 2 bases; unmatched bases: 10. CDR1 SGHDT and CDR2 YYEEEE come from the germline V gene. There are 15 residues in the CDR3. This CDR3 reads CASVATGQYTDTQYF. DNA of the CDR3: TGTGCCAGCGTCGCTACGGGACAGTACACAGATACGCAGTATTTT.

The chain combines TRBV27 with TRBJ2-2; D is unresolved. V was shortened by 6 bases and J by 3 bases, with 8 bases between the two germline ends. This CDR3 comprises 13 residues. CDR1 and CDR2 (germline): MNHEY, SMNVEV (reference sequence). CDR3 sequence reads: CASREWDTGELFF. The CDR3 DNA follows: TGTGCCAGCAGGGAGTGGGACACCGGGGAGCTGTTTTTT.

This clonotype was detected a few times. The rearrangement uses TRBV27 and TRBJ1-4, with TRBD1 matching over 12 bases. The CDR3 extends over 17 amino acids. Losses at the gene ends were 5 bases for V and 8 bases for J; bases not matched to a gene: 12. Germline V gives CDR1 MNHEY, CDR2 SMNVEV (reference sequence). CDR3 loop: CASSLSPGTGGEEKLFF. DNA for the CDR3: TGTGCCAGCAGTCTCTCCCCCGGGACAGGGGGCGAGGAAAAACTGTTTTTT.

This clonotype was seen more than once but under ten times. This chain joins TRBV10-3 and TRBJ2-2, with D perhaps TRBD1 (6 bases). The CDR3 is 15 amino acids. CDR1 ENHRY and CDR2 SYGVKD come from the germline V gene. The V end was cut by 8 bases, the J end by 0 bases, with 13 bases between. CDR3 coding DNA: TGTGCCATCGCCCCCCAGGGGTCGAACACCGGGGAGCTGTTTTTT. The encoded protein is CAIAPQGSNTGELFF.

The chain is built from TRBV7-2 and TRBJ1-1; possibly TRBD1 for D (6 bases). Germline-derived CDR1 and CDR2 are SGHTA and FQGNSA. Trimming left V 7 bases short and J 8 bases short, with 14 bases between. CDR3 length: 12 amino acids. The CDR3 coding sequence is TGTGCCAGCAACCATCCCGGGACAGAAGCTTTCTTT. Amino acid sequence: CASNHPGTEAFF. Supplemented by reference TRBV7-2 and TRBJ1-1, the full variable domain reads GAGVSQSPSNKVTEKGKDVELRCDPISGHTALYWYRQSLGQGLEFLIYFQGNSAPDKSGLPSDRFSAERTGGSVSTLTIQRTQQEDSAVYLCASNHPGTEAFFGQGTRLTVV.

This clonotype was counted only a few times. The chain combines TRBV3-1 with TRBJ2-2, with D tentatively TRBD1 (6 bases). Germline assignment: CDR1 LGHDT and CDR2 YNNKEL (reference sequence). CDR3 length equals 13 residues. V lost 3 bases and J lost 7, with 9 bases in between. The CDR3 region has the DNA TGTGCCAGCAGCCACGCAGGGGTCGGGGAGCTGTTTTTT. Encoded protein: CASSHAGVGELFF. The variable domain in full, completed from reference TRBV3-1 and TRBJ2-2, reads DTAVSQTPKYLVTQMGNDKSIKCEQNLGHDTMYWYKQDSKKFLKIMFSYNNKELIINETVPNRFSPKSPDKAHLNLHINSLELGDSAVYFCASSHAGVGELFFGEGSRLTVL.

Only a few counts were recorded for this clonotype. This sequence joins TRBV12-5 and TRBJ2-7; no firm D call. The length of the CDR3 is 12 residues. V dropped 0 bases and J dropped 4 bases, with 4 bases sitting between them. CDR1 LGHNT and CDR2 FRNRAP come from the germline V gene. CDR3 nucleotides: TGTGCTAGTGGTTTGGTCGGGTACGAGCAGTACTTC. This gives the protein CASGLVGYEQYF.

This clonotype was observed a few times. The genes are TRBV11-2 and TRBJ2-2, with D tentatively TRBD2 (6 bases). Germline V lookup: CDR1 SGHAT, CDR2 FQNNGV. V lost 3 bases and J lost 5, with 13 bases in between. The length of the CDR3 is 15 residues. CDR3: CASSFSAGLTGELFF. For the CDR3, the DNA is TGTGCCAGCAGCTTTTCAGCGGGCCTGACCGGGGAGCTGTTTTTT. The full variable domain, in which reference TRBV11-2 and TRBJ2-2 provide the parts outside the CDR3, is EAGVAQSPRYKIIEKRQSVAFWCNPISGHATLYWYQQILGQGPKLLIQFQNNGVVDDSQLPKDRFSAERLKGVDSTLKIQPAKLEDSAVYLCASSFSAGLTGELFFGEGSRLTVL.

This clonotype has only a few counts. This chain uses TRBV20-1 with TRBJ1-6, with D possibly matching TRBD1 (6 bases). The V and J ends lost 4 bases and 10 bases respectively, with 8 bases between them. The CDR3 contains 11 residues. In germline, CDR1 is DFQATT, CDR2 SNEGSKA (reference sequence). Here the CDR3 reads CSAIGGSPLHF. In DNA, the CDR3 is TGCAGTGCTATAGGGGGATCACCCCTCCACTTT.

In this sample, this clonotype turned up a few times. The V call is TRBV7-9, the J call TRBJ1-2, with a weak D call TRBD1 (5 bases). From germline, CDR1 is SEHNR and CDR2 FQNEAQ (reference sequence). CDR3 size: 16 residues. Trimming cost V 5 bases and J 8 bases, with 24 bases left between them. For the CDR3, the DNA is TGTGCCAGCAGCCCCGAAGGCAGCCCCAGGGCAGACGGCTACACCTTC. The encoded protein is CASSPEGSPRADGYTF. Variable domain in full (rest from reference TRBV7-9 and TRBJ1-2): DTGVSQNPRHKITKRGQNVTFRCDPISEHNRLYWYRQTLGQGPEFLTYFQNEAQLEKSRLLSDRFSAERPKGSFSTLEIQRTEQGDSAMYLCASSPEGSPRADGYTFGSGTRLTVV.

This clonotype has just a few counts. The chain recombines TRBV27 with TRBJ2-7; D tentatively fits TRBD1 or TRBD2 (5 bases each). CDR3 length equals 13 residues. CDR1 MNHEY and CDR2 SMNVEV come from the germline V gene (reference sequence). Trimming stripped 7 bases from V and 0 bases from J, with 10 bases between. The CDR3 DNA reads as TGTGCCAGCACGAGGGGTAACTCCTACGAGCAGTACTTC. This translates into CASTRGNSYEQYF.

The J gene is TRBJ2-2, the V gene TRBV12-3 or TRBV12-4; D gene ambiguous. The CDR3 has 15 amino acids. Trimming removed 2 bases from V and 1 base from J, with 8 bases in between. CDR3 sequence (DNA): TGTGCCAGCAGTTTAATCGGCGGGAACACCGGGGAGCTGTTTTTT. This sequence encodes CASSLIGGNTGELFF.

The V call is TRBV15, the J call TRBJ1-5, with 9 bases lining up with TRBD1. The CDR3 has 17 residues. Looked up from germline, CDR1 is LNHNV and CDR2 is YYDKDF (reference sequence). The ends lost 2 bases at V and 1 base at J; junction bases unmatched: 6. The CDR3 here is CATSRPGQGNSNQPQHF. Here the CDR3 DNA reads TGTGCCACCAGCAGACCCGGACAGGGGAACAGCAATCAGCCCCAGCATTTT.

The CDR3 nucleotides read TGTGCCAGCAGCGTAGTCGGCACTAGGGGCGAGCAGTACTTC. Translated: CASSVVGTRGEQYF. The chain employs TRBV9 and TRBJ2-7; D is perhaps TRBD1 or TRBD2 (5 bases each). Germline V gene data show CDR1 as SGDLS and CDR2 as YYNGEE. The CDR3 spans 14 residues. Deletions cut 0 bases from V and 6 bases from J, with 13 bases between.

This clonotype was counted only a few times. CDR3 region: CASGPRDSHTGELFF. The CDR3 DNA follows: TGTGCCAGCGGCCCTCGGGACTCTCACACCGGGGAGCTGTTTTTT. The V and J genes are TRBV11-3 and TRBJ2-2; D may be TRBD2 (6 bases). The CDR3 extends over 15 amino acids. Trimming cost V 8 bases and J 3 bases, with 16 bases left between them. From germline, CDR1 is SGHNT and CDR2 YENEEA.

The gene calls are TRBV5-1 and TRBJ1-2; perhaps TRBD1 as D (5 bases). The CDR3 length is 16 residues. The V end lost 4 bases, the J end lost 4 bases, and 20 bases lay between the germline ends. The germline V gene has CDR1 SGHRS and CDR2 YFSETQ. CDR3 DNA sequence: TGCGCCAGCAGCCTGGGGAACAGGAAGGACCTCTATGGCTACACCTTC. The encoded protein is CASSLGNRKDLYGYTF.

This clonotype was detected only a few times. The chain uses TRBV5-1 and TRBJ2-4; TRBD1 aligns across 8 bases. From germline, CDR1 is SGHRS and CDR2 YFSETQ. Trimming took 4 bases from V and 1 from J; bases not matched to a gene: 10. The CDR3 is made up of 17 amino acids. Here the CDR3 reads CASSPHSQGAAKNIQYF. DNA for the CDR3: TGCGCCAGCAGCCCGCATAGTCAGGGGGCGGCCAAAAACATTCAGTACTTC. Full variable domain (missing parts from reference TRBV5-1 and TRBJ2-4): KAGVTQTPRYLIKTRGQQVTLSCSPISGHRSVSWYQQTPGQGLQFLFEYFSETQRNKGNFPGRFSGRQFSNSRSEMNVSTLELGDSALYLCASSPHSQGAAKNIQYFGAGTRLSVL.

This clonotype has just a few counts. This chain links TRBV12-3 or TRBV12-4 with TRBJ2-1; D gene unclear. CDR3 length: 12 amino acids. V lost 4 bases and J 4 bases, leaving 5 bases between the germline ends. CDR3 nucleotides: TGTGCCAGCAGTTCCGCTTACAATGAGCAGTTCTTC. Its protein product is CASSSAYNEQFF.

This clonotype turned up a few times. This sequence joins TRBV18 and TRBJ2-1, with D perhaps TRBD2 (5 bases). The CDR3 runs 14 residues. The V and J ends lost 3 bases and 0 bases respectively, with 6 bases between them. CDR1 is KGHSH, CDR2 LQKENI, per germline. Here the CDR3 DNA reads TGTGCCAGCTCACCCGACTACTCCTACAATGAGCAGTTCTTC. Amino acids: CASSPDYSYNEQFF.

This clonotype came up a few times. The V and J genes are TRBV9 and TRBJ1-1; a possible D gene is TRBD1 (6 bases). The germline V gene has CDR1 SGDLS and CDR2 YYNGEE. V lost 0 bases and J 8 bases, leaving 14 bases between the germline ends. This CDR3 has 14 amino acids. CDR3 coding DNA: TGTGCCAGCAGCGTAGAGGGGGTTCCTCTAGAAGCTTTCTTT. Its protein is CASSVEGVPLEAFF.

The chain couples TRBV9 to TRBJ1-6, with D unresolved. The ends were cut back, 0 bases at V and 9 bases at J, with 10 bases in the middle. Looked up from germline, CDR1 is SGDLS and CDR2 is YYNGEE. The CDR3 totals 14 residues. CDR3 residues: CASSVGLGGSPLHF. The CDR3 DNA is TGTGCCAGCAGCGTAGGATTAGGTGGTTCACCCCTCCACTTT.

The gene calls are TRBV10-3 and TRBJ2-1; the match to TRBD1 covers 10 bases. This CDR3 has 15 residues. The germline V gene has CDR1 ENHRY and CDR2 SYGVKD. With 5 bases clipped from V and 1 base from J, the junction kept 2 bases outside the gene matches. The CDR3 protein is CAISSGQGSYNEQFF. CDR3 nucleotides: TGTGCCATCAGTTCGGGACAGGGGTCCTACAATGAGCAGTTCTTC.

The gene calls are TRBV5-1 and TRBJ2-3, with D uncertain. Trimming pared 0 bases from V and 4 bases from J, leaving 9 bases between. The CDR3 covers 14 residues. The V gene's germline CDR1 is SGHRS and CDR2 YFSETQ. The CDR3 region has the DNA TGCGCCAGCAGCTTGGAGGCAGGATCAGATACGCAGTATTTT. Translating it yields CASSLEAGSDTQYF.

This clonotype was detected only a few times. The genes are TRBV4-1 and TRBJ2-7; 9 bases fit TRBD2. CDR1 and CDR2 (germline): MGHRA, YSYEKL. J lost 2 bases, V lost 7 bases, and 6 bases had no gene match. This CDR3 has 14 residues. The CDR3 DNA follows: TGCGCCAGCACCCGGACTAGCGCGACCTACGAGCAGTACTTC. It translates to CASTRTSATYEQYF.

This clonotype was observed a few times. The chain employs TRBV28 and TRBJ1-1; D is possibly TRBD1 (5 bases). This CDR3 contains 13 residues. CDR1 and CDR2 (germline): MDHEN, SYDVKM. With 6 bases removed from V and 7 bases from J, the gap between germline ends came to 15 bases. CDR3 DNA sequence: TGTGCCAGCAGGGACACCAACGGCGGTGAAGCTTTCTTT. Amino acids: CASRDTNGGEAFF.

This clonotype was seen a few times. One end of the junction varies from germline; a read error may be responsible. The chain carries TRBV7-7 and TRBJ2-1, with 7 bases identical to TRBD2. The CDR3 has 16 amino acids. Germline-derived CDR1 and CDR2 are SSHAT and FNYEAQ (reference sequence). CDR3 protein: CASSPLGRVVINEQFF. In DNA form, the CDR3 reads TGTGCTAGCAGCCCCCTGGGGAGGGTGGTTATTAATGAGCAGTTCTTC.

The chain carries TRBV7-9 and TRBJ1-6; D not certain. The germline CDR1 and CDR2 sequences are SEHNR and FQNEAQ (reference sequence). V lost 6 bases to trimming and J lost 5 bases, with 5 bases between them. There are 12 residues in the CDR3. The CDR3 region has the DNA TGTGCCAGCAGTCGGCATAATTCACCCCTCCACTTT. Its protein product is CASSRHNSPLHF.